These 18 T cell receptor beta chains were all obtained from the same sample, sequenced in a study of blood T cell repertoires in COVID-19. Sequencing was performed with immunoSEQ multiplex PCR; in TCRdb, only in-frame clones are kept and a portion is missing. The data hold about 400,000 clones, with approximately 86% observed a single time. Sequenced sample: peripheral blood. The receptors originated from a human donor in a cohort sampled during active COVID-19.

The chain couples TRBV11-1 to TRBJ2-3, with D perhaps matching TRBD2 (5 bases). V shed 11 bases and J shed 4 bases, with 16 bases lying between them. Germline V CDR1 and CDR2: SGHAT, FQDESV (reference sequence). CDR3 length: 13 amino acids. The CDR3 nucleotides are TGTGCCGAATCGAGTCAGGAGGCAGATACGCAGTATTTT. As protein: CAESSQEADTQYF.

The chain links TRBV7-6 to TRBJ2-2, with TRBD1 identical over 9 bases. The CDR3 has 19 residues. Germline values: CDR1 SGHVS, CDR2 FNYEAQ. Trimming took 5 bases from V and 4 from J; bases not matched to a gene: 17. The CDR3 sequence: CASSEHARTGDEATGELFF. CDR3 DNA sequence: TGTGCCAGCAGCGAACACGCCCGGACAGGGGATGAAGCCACCGGGGAGCTGTTTTTT.

This rearrangement joins TRBV18 to TRBJ1-4; D is ambiguous. The CDR3 runs to 13 residues. Germline CDR1 and CDR2: KGHSH and LQKENI. Trimming cost V 5 bases and J 3 bases, with 7 bases left between them. DNA for the CDR3: TGTGCCAGCTCAGCGGCGGCTAATGAAAAACTGTTTTTT. It encodes CASSAAANEKLFF. The complete variable domain, with remaining parts taken from reference TRBV18 and TRBJ1-4, reads NAGVMQNPRHLVRRRGQEARLRCSPMKGHSHVYWYRQLPEEGLKFMVYLQKENIIDESGMPKERFSAEFPKEGPSILRIQQVVRGDSAAYFCASSAAANEKLFFGSGTQLSVL.

The chain employs TRBV2 and TRBJ2-1; 9 bases are shared with TRBD2. The CDR3 loop spans 19 amino acids. Germline CDR1 reads SNHLY; CDR2 reads FYNNEI. Unmatched junction bases numbered 17, after V lost 4 bases and J lost 4 bases. The chain's CDR3 is CASSVPGVLAGRIYNEQFF. The CDR3 nucleotides are TGTGCCAGCAGTGTCCCGGGGGTCCTAGCGGGAAGGATTTACAATGAGCAGTTCTTC.

The rearrangement joins TRBV2 to TRBJ2-5; D ambiguous. The V gene's germline CDR1 is SNHLY and CDR2 FYNNEI. The V gene lost 5 bases and the J gene lost 0 bases, with 10 bases spanning the gap. This CDR3 spans 14 amino acids. CDR3 region: CASSTNVYQETQYF. CDR3 DNA: TGTGCCAGCAGTACAAACGTCTACCAAGAGACCCAGTACTTC.

V usage is TRBV3-1 (or the pseudogene TRBV3-2) and J usage is TRBJ1-1; 7 nucleotides match TRBD1. Germline assignment: CDR1 LGHDT and CDR2 YNNKEL (reference sequence). Losses at the gene ends were 4 bases for V and 0 bases for J; bases not matched to a gene: 8. The CDR3 runs 16 residues. CDR3 bases: TGTGCCAGCAGCCGTCCCGGGACAGTTATGAACACTGAAGCTTTCTTT. This encodes CASSRPGTVMNTEAFF.

This chain links TRBV19 with TRBJ1-2; TRBD1 agrees at 8 bases. The germline V gene has CDR1 LNHDA and CDR2 SQIVND (reference sequence). CDR3 length: 15 amino acids. With V trimmed by 5 bases and J by 6 bases, 11 bases remained unmatched. CDR3 amino acids: CASSPRDRTGHGYTF. The CDR3 DNA reads as TGTGCCAGTAGTCCCCGGGACAGGACAGGGCATGGCTACACCTTC. Full variable domain (rest looked up from reference TRBV19 and TRBJ1-2): DGGITQSPKYLFRKEGQNVTLSCEQNLNHDAMYWYRQDPGQGLRLIYYSQIVNDFQKGDIAEGYSVSREKKESFPLTVTSAQKNPTAFYLCASSPRDRTGHGYTFGSGTRLTVV.

The rearrangement uses TRBV15 and TRBJ2-1; TRBD2 aligns across 13 bases. CDR1 and CDR2 from the germline V gene are LNHNV and YYDKDF (reference sequence). V dropped 5 bases and J dropped 4; count of bases not matched to a gene: 11. The CDR3 runs 18 residues. The CDR3 DNA sequence: TGTGCCACCAGCCTACGGACTAGCGGGAGCGGGGGTTACAATGAGCAGTTCTTC. Translated: CATSLRTSGSGGYNEQFF.

The chain links TRBV10-3 to TRBJ2-2; a possible D gene is TRBD2 (7 bases). Trimming left V 8 bases short and J 4 bases short, with 17 bases between. The germline V gene encodes CDR1 ENHRY and CDR2 SYGVKD. CDR3 length: 15 residues. CDR3 DNA sequence: TGTGCCATCGGGGGGGCCGGACATTCCACCGGGGAGCTGTTTTTT. Translation gives CAIGGAGHSTGELFF.

V is TRBV19 and J is TRBJ2-7; 9 positions agree with TRBD2. The length of the CDR3 is 14 residues. The J segment lost 3 bases and the V segment lost 3 bases, leaving 3 bases of the junction unmatched. CDR1 LNHDA and CDR2 SQIVND come from the germline V gene (reference sequence). Here the CDR3 reads CASSISSGDYEQYF. CDR3 coding DNA: TGTGCCAGTAGTATTTCTAGCGGGGACTACGAGCAGTACTTC.

The chain is built from TRBV3-1 (or the pseudogene TRBV3-2) and TRBJ1-5; 8 nucleotides match TRBD1. CDR3 size: 15 residues. Trimming removed 4 bases from V and 6 bases from J; junction bases left unmatched: 8. Germline-derived CDR1 and CDR2 are LGHDT and YNNKEL (reference sequence). CDR3 in DNA: TGTGCCAGCAGCCCCGGACAGGGCGGTCTTCAGCCCCAGCATTTT. It translates to CASSPGQGGLQPQHF.

The chain combines TRBV5-1 with TRBJ2-3; possible D gene TRBD2, 5 bases. V lost 4 bases to trimming and J lost 3 bases, with 12 bases between them. There are 14 residues in the CDR3. The V gene's germline CDR1 is SGHRS and CDR2 YFSETQ. CDR3 DNA sequence: TGCGCCAGCAGCCCCGGACTTGGGACAGATACGCAGTATTTT. Its translation is CASSPGLGTDTQYF. Full variable domain (rest looked up from reference TRBV5-1 and TRBJ2-3): KAGVTQTPRYLIKTRGQQVTLSCSPISGHRSVSWYQQTPGQGLQFLFEYFSETQRNKGNFPGRFSGRQFSNSRSEMNVSTLELGDSALYLCASSPGLGTDTQYFGPGTRLTVL.

CDR3 nucleotides: TGTGCCAGCAGTTCGACGGGAGGGCCTCAAGAGACCCAGTACTTC. Protein: CASSSTGGPQETQYF. This rearrangement joins TRBV28 to TRBJ2-5; 8 bases map to TRBD2. The CDR3 has 15 amino acids. Looked up from germline, CDR1 is MDHEN and CDR2 is SYDVKM. Trimming cost V 4 bases and J 2 bases; bases outside gene matches: 6.

This chain joins TRBV2 and TRBJ2-7; 8 positions match TRBD2. Germline trimming cut 9 bases from V and 0 bases from J; bases unmatched to any gene: 4. CDR3 size: 13 residues. Per germline, CDR1 SNHLY and CDR2 FYNNEI. CDR3 sequence: CARGTRSSYEQYF. For the CDR3, the DNA is TGTGCCAGAGGGACTAGGAGCTCCTACGAGCAGTACTTC.

The chain joins TRBV2 to TRBJ2-1; 12 bases match TRBD2. Looked up from germline, CDR1 is SNHLY and CDR2 is FYNNEI. The CDR3 is made up of 14 amino acids. Trimming at V came to 3 bases and at J to 10 bases, leaving 4 bases not matched to a gene. CDR3 in amino acids: CASSETSGRVEQFF. In nucleotides, the CDR3 is TGTGCCAGCAGTGAGACTAGCGGGAGAGTCGAGCAGTTCTTC.

The V call is TRBV6-5, the J call TRBJ1-2, with D possibly matching TRBD1 (6 bases). Trimming cost V 4 bases and J 5 bases, with 17 bases left between them. The length of the CDR3 is 15 residues. The V gene's germline CDR1 is MNHEY and CDR2 SVGAGI. The CDR3 loop reads CASSLDSRLGYGYTF. The CDR3 nucleotides read TGTGCCAGCAGTTTGGACAGCCGATTGGGGTATGGCTACACCTTC.

This chain connects TRBV6-5 to TRBJ1-5, with 8 bases fitting TRBD1. The CDR3 extends over 15 amino acids. Germline lookup yields CDR1 MNHEY and CDR2 SVGAGI. J gave up 6 bases and V 5 bases, and 9 bases lay outside the gene matches. The CDR3 is CASSTTGGTGQPQHF. Here the CDR3 DNA reads TGTGCCAGCAGTACTACAGGGGGTACGGGTCAGCCCCAGCATTTT.

This clone has only one observation. The chain carries TRBV18 and TRBJ2-5; TRBD2 might be the D (7 bases). The CDR3 is 14 residues long. Germline assignment: CDR1 KGHSH and CDR2 LQKENI. V lost 0 bases to trimming and J lost 8 bases, with 13 bases between them. The CDR3 spells CASSPPGGPETQYF. The CDR3 DNA follows: TGTGCCAGCTCACCACCGGGGGGGCCAGAAACCCAGTACTTC.